Here is one T cell receptor beta chain with its context. Antigen specificity is unknown. This sample was included in a study of vaccination effects on CD4 cells after COVID-19. Study findings and constraints: Nearly all vaccine-induced clones in healthy recipients recognized only SARS-CoV-2.

Antigen-specific CD4+ T cells were expanded with viral peptide pools in the ViraFEST assay before sequencing. Once cultured for approximately ten days, the cells underwent separation to obtain CD4+ T cells. The study found no prior SARS-CoV-2 infection in the vaccine recipients, who tested negative for nucleocapsid antibodies. In culture with 10 IU/ml IL-2 and around 10 ug/ml peptides, PBMC were grown at 1.5 million to 2 million per well. V was cut by 3 bases and J by 7 bases, with 13 bases left in between. Germline-derived CDR1 and CDR2 are MNHEY and SVGAGI. The CDR3 spans 14 residues. Clones were sequenced by immunoSEQ multiplex PCR, and TCRdb holds only the in-frame ones, with some missing. The repertoire holds about 7,400 clones, with approximately 74% as singletons.

The receptor's source is a human donor who received a COVID-19 vaccine. The chain has TRBV6-5 and TRBJ2-1, with D maybe TRBD2 (7 bases). Here the sequenced sample was CD4+ T cells from PBMCs cultured with HCoV-229E spike peptides, taken before COVID-19 vaccination. CDR3 nucleotide sequence: TGTGCCAGCAGTTATACGGGGGGCAGGAATGAGCAGTTCTTC. Its protein product is CASSYTGGRNEQFF.